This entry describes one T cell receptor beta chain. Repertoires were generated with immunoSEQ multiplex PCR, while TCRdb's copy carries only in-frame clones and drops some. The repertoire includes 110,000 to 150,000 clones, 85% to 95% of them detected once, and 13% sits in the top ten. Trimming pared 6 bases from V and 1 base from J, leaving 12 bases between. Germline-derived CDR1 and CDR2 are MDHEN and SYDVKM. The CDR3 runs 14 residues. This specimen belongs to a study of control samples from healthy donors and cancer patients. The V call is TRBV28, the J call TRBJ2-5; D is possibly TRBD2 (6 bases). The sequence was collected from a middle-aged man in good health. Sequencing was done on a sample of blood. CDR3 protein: CASSPGTLQETQYF. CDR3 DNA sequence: TGTGCCAGCAGCCCCGGGACTCTCCAAGAGACCCAGTACTTC.